This TCR beta chain stems from a study of graft-versus-host responses after intestinal transplantation. Study-level results: Levels of circulating GvH clones at their peak were associated with early post-transplant HvG declines.

CDR3 length: 19 residues. Germline V gene data show CDR1 as SGHDN and CDR2 as FVKESK. The junction had 20 bases not matched to a gene; V was cut back by 4 bases and J by 5 bases. Here immunoSEQ multiplex PCR was the method, and the copy in TCRdb shows in-frame clones only, minus some. This table has roughly 97,000 clones, 91% appearing once. Details on this clone: Its target is not known.

This sequence originates from a human donor who was the organ donor for an intestinal transplant. The chain uses TRBV14 and TRBJ1-3; TRBD1 matches at 7 bases. Specimen: unstimulated CD4+ T cells sorted from spleen or lymph node cells, collected before transplant. DNA of the CDR3: TGTGCCAGCAGCCCCCTGTTTTCCAGCAGACAGGGTGAACGAAACACCATATATTTT. Its translation: CASSPLFSSRQGERNTIYF. The full variable domain, completed using reference TRBV14 and TRBJ1-3, is EAGVTQFPSHSVIEKGQTVTLRCDPISGHDNLYWYRRVMGKEIKFLLHFVKESKQDESGMPNNRFLAERTGGTYSTLKVQPAELEDSGVYFCASSPLFSSRQGERNTIYFGEGSWLTVV.